This TCR beta chain was captured by sequencing in a study of blood T cell repertoires in COVID-19. Study overall: Sites in the United States, Italy and Spain provided acute and convalescent COVID-19 samples.

Individuals aged about 18 to 89 years were recruited from about two dozen US areas. Participant reports of clinical history set cohort assignment. J was trimmed by 0 bases and V by 3 bases; bases with no gene match: 10. Germline assignment: CDR1 SGHRS and CDR2 YFSETQ. The length of the CDR3 is 17 residues. In the source study's methods: Reference gene primers were amplified, and this amplification served to estimate nucleated cell counts. This table comes from immunoSEQ multiplex PCR, and its TCRdb copy is limited to in-frame clones, with some not included. V, J and clone size are those of that table, while D and trimming were read from the DNA. In the table there are almost 200,000 clones, roughly 90% of which are singletons.

The chain combines TRBV5-1 with TRBJ2-7, with 9 bases that match TRBD2. This clonotype was obtained from a woman under 30 who had recovered from COVID-19. Sequenced: PBMCs or T cells enriched from blood (not recorded which). CDR3 region: CASSWASGAVPSYEQYF. CDR3 DNA: TGCGCCAGCAGCTGGGCTAGCGGGGCCGTGCCCTCCTACGAGCAGTACTTC.